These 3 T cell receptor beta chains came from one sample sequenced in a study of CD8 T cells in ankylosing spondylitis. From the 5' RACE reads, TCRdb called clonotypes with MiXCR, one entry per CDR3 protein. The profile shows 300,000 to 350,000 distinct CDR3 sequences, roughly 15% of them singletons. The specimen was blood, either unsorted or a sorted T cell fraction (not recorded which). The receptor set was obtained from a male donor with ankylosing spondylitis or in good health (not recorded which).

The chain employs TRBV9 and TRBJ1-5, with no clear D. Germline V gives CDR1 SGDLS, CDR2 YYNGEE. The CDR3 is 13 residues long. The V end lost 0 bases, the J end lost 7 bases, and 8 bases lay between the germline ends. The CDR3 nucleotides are TGTGCCAGCAGCGTAGCTGTGGACCAGCCCCAGCATTTT. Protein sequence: CASSVAVDQPQHF.

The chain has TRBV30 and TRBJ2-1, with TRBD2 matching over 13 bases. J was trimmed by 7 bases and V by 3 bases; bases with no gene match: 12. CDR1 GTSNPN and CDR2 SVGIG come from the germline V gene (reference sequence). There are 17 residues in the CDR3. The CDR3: CAWSPERTSGSPNEQFF. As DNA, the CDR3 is TGTGCCTGGAGCCCAGAGAGGACTAGCGGGAGTCCGAATGAGCAGTTCTTC.

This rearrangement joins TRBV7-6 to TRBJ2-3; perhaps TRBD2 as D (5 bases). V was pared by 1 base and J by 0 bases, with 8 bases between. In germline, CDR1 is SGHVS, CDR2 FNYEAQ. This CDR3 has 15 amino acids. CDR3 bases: TGTGCCAGCAGCTTAGTATCTAGCAGCACAGATACGCAGTATTTT. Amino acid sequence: CASSLVSSSTDTQYF.